This is a list of T cell receptor beta chains from one sample in a study of T cell responses to AZD1222 COVID-19 vaccine. The table came from immunoSEQ multiplex PCR; TCRdb's copy has only in-frame clones and leaves some out. Of 200,000 or so clones in the sample, approximately 93% were seen once. The sample in question was peripheral blood, obtained 28 days after the second AZD1222 dose. Receptors originate from an adult who received the AZD1222 COVID-19 vaccine. The CDR3 runs from the conserved cysteine through the conserved F or W. The order of the fields is V gene, J gene, D gene, clone size, CDR3 DNA, CDR3 protein. The D gene is left open where the match is weak. Clone size is stated in some rows and not others, as once, few, many or a class when expanded.

V gene: TRBV11-3
J gene: TRBJ2-1
D gene: -
clone size: -
CDR3 DNA: TGTGCCAGCAGCCCGACAGTTTACAATGAGCAGTTCTTC
CDR3 protein: CASSPTVYNEQFF

V gene: TRBV7-9
J gene: TRBJ2-5
D gene: -
clone size: -
CDR3 DNA: TGTGCCAGCAGCGAGGGACAGGGGAAGCGGGGGGGTGAGACCCAGTACTTC
CDR3 protein: CASSEGQGKRGGETQYF

V gene: TRBV28
J gene: TRBJ1-1
D gene: -
clone size: once
CDR3 DNA: TGTGCCAGCAGTCTTATACTTCTAAACACTGAAGCTTTCTTT
CDR3 protein: CASSLILLNTEAFF

V gene: TRBV4-2
J gene: TRBJ2-2
D gene: -
clone size: few
CDR3 DNA: TGTGCCAGCAGACTTCAGAACACCGGGGAGCTGTTTTTT
CDR3 protein: CASRLQNTGELFF

V gene: TRBV6-5
J gene: TRBJ1-2
D gene: -
clone size: -
CDR3 DNA: TGTGCCAGCAGCGCAGGGAGGCCCTATGGCTACACCTTC
CDR3 protein: CASSAGRPYGYTF

V gene: TRBV3-1/TRBV3-2
J gene: TRBJ1-1
D gene: -
clone size: -
CDR3 DNA: TGTGCCAGCAGCCTAAGTCCGGCCGCCACTGAAGCTTTCTTT
CDR3 protein: CASSLSPAATEAFF

V gene: TRBV27
J gene: TRBJ1-6
D gene: -
clone size: -
CDR3 DNA: TGTGCCAGCGCCAGGGACCGTTCACCCCTCCACTTT
CDR3 protein: CASARDRSPLHF

V gene: TRBV6-5
J gene: TRBJ2-7
D gene: TRBD2
clone size: -
CDR3 DNA: TGTGCCAGCAAGAGTTCCGGACTAGCGGGGAACGAGCAGTACTTC
CDR3 protein: CASKSSGLAGNEQYF

V gene: TRBV7-9
J gene: TRBJ2-2
D gene: TRBD1
clone size: few
CDR3 DNA: TGTGCCAGCAGCTCTGGGACAGGGGACACCGGGGAGCTGTTTTTT
CDR3 protein: CASSSGTGDTGELFF

V gene: TRBV19
J gene: TRBJ1-2
D gene: -
clone size: -
CDR3 DNA: TGTGCCAGTGGCCTCGGGACCCAGGGGGGCTACACCTTC
CDR3 protein: CASGLGTQGGYTF

V gene: TRBV15
J gene: TRBJ2-3
D gene: -
clone size: -
CDR3 DNA: TGTGCCACCAGCAGACCCTCGGACCTAACAGATACGCAGTATTTT
CDR3 protein: CATSRPSDLTDTQYF

V gene: TRBV11-3
J gene: TRBJ2-7
D gene: TRBD1
clone size: -
CDR3 DNA: TGTGCCAGCAGCTTAGAGGGGACAGGGGCCTACGAGCAGTACTTC
CDR3 protein: CASSLEGTGAYEQYF

V gene: TRBV4-3
J gene: TRBJ1-3
D gene: TRBD1
clone size: -
CDR3 DNA: TGCGCCAGCAGCCATCTTTCCGGGACAGAGAGCTCTGGAAACACCATATATTTT
CDR3 protein: CASSHLSGTESSGNTIYF

V gene: TRBV7-9
J gene: TRBJ1-1
D gene: -
clone size: -
CDR3 DNA: TGTGCCAGCAGCTTAGGGGGACTCACTGAAGCTTTCTTT
CDR3 protein: CASSLGGLTEAFF

V gene: TRBV19
J gene: TRBJ1-1
D gene: -
clone size: few
CDR3 DNA: TGTGCCAGTACCGAGGAGAGGGTTGGTGAAGCTTTCTTT
CDR3 protein: CASTEERVGEAFF

V gene: TRBV2
J gene: TRBJ1-2
D gene: TRBD1
clone size: -
CDR3 DNA: TGTGCCACCGTCCGGGACAGGGGCTACTATGGCTACACCTTC
CDR3 protein: CATVRDRGYYGYTF